The 6 T cell receptor beta chains presented below share a single source sample, sequenced in a study of response to subunit inactivated influenza vaccine. TCRdb re-analysed the RT-PCR reads in MiXCR, keeping a single row per CDR3 protein. The sample records 800,000 to 1,000,000 distinct CDR3 sequences, approximately 22% being singletons. Specimen: PBMCs from blood, collected roughly 5 days after vaccination. Receptors originate from a middle-aged man who received an inactivated influenza vaccine.

This clonotype appeared a few times. The chain is built from TRBV29-1 and TRBJ2-1; D is possibly TRBD1 or TRBD2 (5 bases each). Trimming took 3 bases from V and 3 from J, leaving 12 bases between them. This CDR3 comprises 14 residues. Looked up from germline, CDR1 is SQVTM and CDR2 is ANQGSEA. Written as DNA, the CDR3 is TGCAGCGTTGATAGGGACCACTTCTACAATGAGCAGTTCTTC. Its protein is CSVDRDHFYNEQFF.

This clonotype turned up a few times. This chain uses TRBV29-1 with TRBJ2-7; D is unclear. Trimming cost V 6 bases and J 2 bases, with 11 bases left between them. This CDR3 spans 12 amino acids. The V gene's germline CDR1 is SQVTM and CDR2 ANQGSEA. The CDR3 region is CSVGRTAYEQYF. CDR3 nucleotide sequence: TGCAGCGTGGGTCGGACCGCCTACGAGCAGTACTTC.

This clonotype appeared a few times. This chain connects TRBV11-2 to TRBJ2-1, with 8 bases fitting TRBD1. Losses at the gene ends were 3 bases for V and 9 bases for J; bases not matched to a gene: 7. Germline V gene sequence: CDR1 SGHAT, CDR2 FQNNGV. There are 14 residues in the CDR3. CDR3 sequence reads: CASSFSGGNGEQFF. DNA of the CDR3: TGTGCCAGCAGCTTCTCAGGGGGCAACGGTGAGCAGTTCTTC.

This rearrangement joins TRBV5-1 to TRBJ2-7, with TRBD1 matching over 7 bases. Germline loops: CDR1 SGHRS, CDR2 YFSETQ. The CDR3 totals 15 residues. With V trimmed by 3 bases and J by 0 bases, 6 bases remained unmatched. Here the CDR3 reads CASSSMDRSSYEQYF. The CDR3 coding sequence is TGCGCCAGCAGCTCGATGGACAGGAGCTCCTACGAGCAGTACTTC.

This clonotype was detected only once. The V and J genes are TRBV27 and TRBJ2-2, with a possible D match to TRBD2 (6 bases). Germline-derived CDR1 and CDR2 are MNHEY and SMNVEV (reference sequence). The CDR3 runs 15 residues. The germline V and J ends were trimmed by 7 bases and 0 bases, with 12 bases remaining between them. This CDR3 reads CASNQGLPNTGELFF. The CDR3 nucleotides read TGTGCCAGCAACCAAGGACTACCGAACACCGGGGAGCTGTTTTTT.

The gene calls are TRBV5-1 and TRBJ2-3; no firm D call. The V end was cut by 0 bases, the J end by 1 base, with 9 bases between. The germline V gene has CDR1 SGHRS and CDR2 YFSETQ. The CDR3 spans 15 residues. The CDR3 region has the DNA TGCGCCAGCAGCTTGGGGAATGTGGGCACAGATACGCAGTATTTT. Its protein product is CASSLGNVGTDTQYF.